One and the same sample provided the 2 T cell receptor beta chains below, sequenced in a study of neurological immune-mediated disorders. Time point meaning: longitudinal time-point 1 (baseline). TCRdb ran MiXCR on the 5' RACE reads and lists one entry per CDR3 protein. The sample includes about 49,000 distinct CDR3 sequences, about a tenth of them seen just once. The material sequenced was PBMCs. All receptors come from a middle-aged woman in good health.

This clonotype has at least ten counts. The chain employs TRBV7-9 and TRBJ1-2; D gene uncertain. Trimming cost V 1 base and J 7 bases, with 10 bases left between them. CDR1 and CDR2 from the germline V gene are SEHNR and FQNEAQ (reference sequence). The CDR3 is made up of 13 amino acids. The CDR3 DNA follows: TGTGCCAGCAGCTTAGAGAAGGGTCGTGGCTACACCTTC. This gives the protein CASSLEKGRGYTF.

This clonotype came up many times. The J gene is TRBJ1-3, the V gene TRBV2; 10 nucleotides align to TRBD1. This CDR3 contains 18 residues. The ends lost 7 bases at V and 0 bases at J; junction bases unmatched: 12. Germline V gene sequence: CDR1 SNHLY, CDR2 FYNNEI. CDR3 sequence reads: CASIRDRGHLLSGNTIYF. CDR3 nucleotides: TGTGCCAGCATCCGGGACAGGGGACATCTCCTCTCTGGAAACACCATATATTTT.